The T cell receptor (beta chain) under discussion was sequenced for a study of cytomegalovirus exposure and HLA in healthy donors. Regarding the study as a whole: Donors belonging to an Asian-associated ancestry cluster reportedly showed fewer N-insertions in productive TCRs than the approximately 670-donor mean, according to what a later analysis found.

It was with 60 Vbeta and 13 Jbeta primers that the PCR ran. TCRdb's copy holds only in-frame clones and misses some; the assay was immunoSEQ multiplex PCR. Of roughly 120,000 clones in the sample, 78% are singletons; the top ten hold around 3.3%. Concerning this clone: Its specificity is unknown.

Germline values: CDR1 SEHNR, CDR2 FQNEAQ (reference sequence). This CDR3 is built from 16 residues. The J segment lost 1 base and the V segment lost 1 base, leaving 3 bases of the junction unmatched. This receptor was identified in a young woman in good health and CMV-seropositive. This sequence joins TRBV7-9 and TRBJ2-3, with 9 bases fitting TRBD1. The sequencing input was PBMCs. CDR3 DNA sequence: TGTGCCAGCAGCTTAGGGACAGGGGAGGGCACAGATACGCAGTATTTT. It codes for CASSLGTGEGTDTQYF.